The source of this TCR beta chain is a study of breast tumors, draining lymph nodes, adjacent tissues. Findings of the study overall: Luminal-like breast cancer showed significantly greater tumor-nontumor repertoire similarity than basal-like breast cancer did. Tumors had less TCR diversity than lymph nodes, more than nontumor tissue. Data fit most tumor T cells coming from lymph node, expanding in tumor. The lymph node origin of tumor T cells was framed as consistent with a hypothesis, not demonstrated.

For this clonotype: As yet, its antigen is unknown. The junction departs from germline at one end; a sequencing error may be responsible.

TCRdb called the multiplex PCR reads again in MiXCR, with one record for every CDR3 protein. Of 50,000 to 85,000 distinct CDR3 sequences in the sample, roughly 44% were seen once. The TCR originated in a female donor with breast cancer. Some clones in this sample may be carry-over from other donors' samples. Sample: breast tumor tissue.

CDR3 coding DNA: TGTGCTAGCAGCTTATCTCTTCCAGGGGGGGAAAAACTGTTTTTT. Its translation is CASSLSLPGGEKLFF. The chain links TRBV7-7 to TRBJ1-4, with 7 positions matching TRBD1. The CDR3 runs 15 residues. Germline V gene sequence: CDR1 SSHAT, CDR2 FNYEAQ (reference sequence).